This TCR beta chain was identified in a study of blood T cell repertoires in COVID-19. Study-level information: Nucleic acid was either cDNA or gDNA, and it came from T cells, B-cell-depleted T cells, or PBMCs.

Per the original data handling: Counts of nucleated cells, estimated from reference gene primer amplification, were obtained. The method was immunoSEQ multiplex PCR; TCRdb's version includes in-frame clones alone and lacks a portion of them. That table gives V, J and clone size, and the DNA gave D and trimming. The table includes 200,000 or so clones, around 82% detected once. The CDR3 covers 18 residues. The germline V gene has CDR1 MDHEN and CDR2 SYDVKM. Trimming removed 6 bases from V and 0 bases from J, with 23 bases in between. This receptor was identified in a man aged 35 to 55 who had recovered from COVID-19. The chain is built from TRBV28 and TRBJ1-2, with a possible D match to TRBD1 (5 bases). The source material was PBMCs or T cells enriched from blood (not recorded which). CDR3 nucleotide sequence: TGTGCCAGCAGACTTAGGAGGGGCATAGCCTACTCTAACTATGGCTACACCTTC. Encoded protein: CASRLRRGIAYSNYGYTF.